This T cell receptor (beta chain) is from a study of CD8+ T cells in alopecia areata. Turning to the study itself: The tofacitinib course ran for 6 to 18 months and was followed by 6 months off drug.

About this clone: Its antigen is unknown. Additional DNA sequences in this sample encode the identical CDR3.

Study-level results: Unlike in mice, where it was clearer, TCR sharing across patients was less clear, possibly HLA-related. Lesional scalp, notably in alopecia totalis/universalis, had clonality above that of normal scalp.

Isolated RNA was reverse transcribed into cDNA used as the sequencing template. Some clones are missing from TCRdb's copy, which holds only in-frame ones; the method was immunoSEQ multiplex PCR. The table lists around 250,000 clones, less than 80% of them singletons. The V end lost 4 bases, the J end lost 0 bases, and 4 bases lay between the germline ends. CDR1 SGHTA and CDR2 FQGNSA come from the germline V gene. The CDR3 length is 12 residues. The J gene is TRBJ2-7, the V gene TRBV7-2; the D is unclear. The sequence was obtained from a human donor with alopecia areata. Source: CD4+ T cells sorted from blood, taken at week 0. The CDR3 spells CASSSSSYEQYF. The CDR3 DNA is TGTGCCAGCAGCTCGAGCTCCTACGAGCAGTACTTC.